Presented here are 16 T cell receptor beta chains from one specimen sequenced in a study of shared clonotypes between healthy human individuals (dated by TCRdb to the early 2020s). The protocol used for the library was the immunoSEQ multiplex PCR assay. This immuneACCESS table, as held by TCRdb, lists in-frame sequences with V and J called but not all clones. Of the missing ones, under half trace to an unresolved V gene in checked studies; the others have no known cause. Across this sample there are some 700,000 clones, with around 90% seen only once. 34% of the sample belongs to the ten largest clones. The source material was memory CD8+ T cells from PBMCs. The cell subset or site label on this specimen signifies: CD45RO+ cells pooled with CCR7-negative TemRA cells. These receptors originate from a man aged 18 to 30 in good health. Some clones in this sample may be carry-over from other donors' samples.

This clone has ten or more counts. The genes are TRBV6-4 and TRBJ2-7; D is perhaps TRBD1 (6 bases). The germline V and J ends were trimmed by 6 bases and 2 bases, with 8 bases remaining between them. Germline V lookup: CDR1 MRHNA, CDR2 SNTAGT. The CDR3 loop spans 12 amino acids. The CDR3 sequence: CASRRDTYEQYF. CDR3 nucleotides: TGTGCCAGCAGGAGGGACACCTACGAGCAGTACTTC.

Note on this clone: The junction does not match germline at one end; this may be a read error. The chain employs TRBV19 and TRBJ1-2; no reliable D call. CDR3 length: 15 amino acids. Germline V gene lookup returns CDR1 LNHDA and CDR2 SQIVND (reference sequence). The CDR3: CASSIRLSTMYGDTF. Here the CDR3 DNA reads TGTGCCAGTAGTATTCGACTTAGTACAATGTATGGCGACACCTTC.

This sequence joins TRBV9 and TRBJ2-5; 7 bases are a match to TRBD2. The CDR3 covers 15 residues. Germline CDR1 SGDLS, CDR2 YYNGEE. The V and J ends lost 0 bases and 2 bases, in that order; junction bases with no gene match: 4. The CDR3 coding sequence is TGTGCCAGCAGCGTAGGAGCGGGAACACAAGAGACCCAGTACTTC. As protein: CASSVGAGTQETQYF.

The chain employs TRBV2 and TRBJ2-7; the match to TRBD2 covers 7 bases. The length of the CDR3 is 17 residues. In germline, CDR1 is SNHLY, CDR2 FYNNEI. Trimming at V came to 2 bases and at J to 5 bases, leaving 15 bases not matched to a gene. The CDR3 DNA is TGTGCCAGCAGTGAAAGAGTGGCTAGCGGAGCCCACCACGAGCAGTACTTC. It is translated as CASSERVASGAHHEQYF.

The chain joins TRBV5-6 to TRBJ1-5; D not certain. The CDR3 spans 16 residues. Between the trimmed V and J ends, which lost 0 bases and 0 bases, there was a span of 10 bases. CDR1 SGHDT and CDR2 YYEEEE come from the germline V gene. In DNA, the CDR3 is TGTGCCAGCAGCTTGGCCGCGAGAGGTAGCAATCAGCCCCAGCATTTT. It translates to CASSLAARGSNQPQHF.

The V and J genes are TRBV28 and TRBJ1-5; a possible D gene is TRBD1 (5 bases). The V end lost 7 bases, the J end lost 6 bases, and 7 bases lay between the germline ends. The CDR3 consists of 11 residues. From germline, CDR1 is MDHEN and CDR2 SYDVKM. In DNA, the CDR3 is TGTGCCAGCACTGGGGGTCAGCCCCAGCATTTT. It codes for CASTGGQPQHF.

The genes are TRBV4-1 and TRBJ2-4; D unclear. This CDR3 contains 13 residues. Trimming removed 4 bases at V and 5 bases at J, with 9 bases between. Germline V CDR1 and CDR2: MGHRA, YSYEKL. CDR3 region: CASSPRQENIQYF. CDR3 DNA: TGCGCCAGCAGCCCCAGACAAGAAAACATTCAGTACTTC.

The chain recombines TRBV27 with TRBJ2-7; 7 nucleotides match TRBD2. After removal of 4 bases from V and 5 bases from J, the junction contained 11 bases not matched to a gene. The germline gives CDR1 MNHEY, CDR2 SMNVEV (reference sequence). The CDR3 loop spans 15 amino acids. DNA for the CDR3: TGTGCCAGCAGTTCGTGGGGAGGGTCGGCCCACGAGCAGTACTTC. Its translation is CASSSWGGSAHEQYF.

J is TRBJ1-2 and V is TRBV28; weak D call: TRBD1 (5 bases). The CDR3 consists of 14 residues. V lost 6 bases, J lost 2 bases, and 13 bases lay in between. Germline assignment: CDR1 MDHEN and CDR2 SYDVKM. The CDR3 coding sequence is TGTGCCAGCAGCATATACAGGCGGAACTATGGCTACACCTTC. This translates into CASSIYRRNYGYTF.

The genes are TRBV11-3 and TRBJ2-3; the D gene is possibly TRBD1 (6 bases). The CDR3 is made up of 14 amino acids. CDR1 is SGHNT and CDR2 is YENEEA in the germline V gene. V dropped 5 bases and J dropped 5 bases, with 14 bases sitting between them. The CDR3 reads CASSQRGTIDTQYF. For the CDR3, the DNA is TGTGCCAGCAGCCAAAGGGGGACAATAGATACGCAGTATTTT.

The chain carries TRBV28 and TRBJ1-5; TRBD1 agrees at 7 bases. Germline V gives CDR1 MDHEN, CDR2 SYDVKM. The CDR3 extends over 18 amino acids. Germline trimming cut 1 base from V and 2 bases from J; bases unmatched to any gene: 11. CDR3 amino acids: CASSLSMTGRSGNQPQHF. The CDR3 region has the DNA TGTGCCAGCAGTTTATCGATGACAGGGAGGTCGGGCAATCAGCCCCAGCATTTT.

The CDR3 DNA follows: TGCGCCAGCAGCGCCCAGCGTACAGGGGACACTGAAGCTTTCTTT. This gives the protein CASSAQRTGDTEAFF. The gene calls are TRBV4-1 and TRBJ1-1; 7 bases align to TRBD1. The germline CDR1 and CDR2 sequences are MGHRA and YSYEKL. V dropped 5 bases and J dropped 3; count of bases not matched to a gene: 9. The CDR3 totals 15 residues.

The chain couples TRBV4-3 to TRBJ2-1; D is unclear. The CDR3 runs 15 residues. The germline V gene encodes CDR1 LGHNA and CDR2 YSLEER. V shed 0 bases and J shed 10 bases, with 16 bases lying between them. The chain's CDR3 is CASSQESVISWEQFF. CDR3 coding DNA: TGCGCCAGCAGCCAAGAGTCGGTGATTAGTTGGGAGCAGTTCTTC.

The J gene is TRBJ2-7, the V gene TRBV27; TRBD2 might be the D (7 bases). The CDR3 is 12 residues long. V shed 2 bases and J shed 6 bases, with 8 bases lying between them. The germline V gene encodes CDR1 MNHEY and CDR2 SMNVEV (reference sequence). As DNA, the CDR3 is TGTGCCAGCAGTTTACGGGGGGCCGAGCAGTACTTC. Its translation is CASSLRGAEQYF.

The V gene is TRBV7-9, the J gene TRBJ2-5, with TRBD1 matching 9 bases. The germline V gene has CDR1 SEHNR and CDR2 FQNEAQ (reference sequence). J lost 2 bases, V lost 5 bases, and 6 bases had no gene match. The CDR3 is 15 residues long. The CDR3 nucleotides are TGTGCCAGCAGCGTCCGGGACAGGGCTCAAGAGACCCAGTACTTC. Amino acids: CASSVRDRAQETQYF.

The chain joins TRBV4-1 to TRBJ2-5; TRBD1 matches at 8 bases. The CDR3 has 16 amino acids. Germline values: CDR1 MGHRA, CDR2 YSYEKL. V lost 4 bases to trimming and J lost 2 bases; unmatched junction nucleotides: 9. This CDR3 is CASSLRTGGWQETQYF. DNA of the CDR3: TGCGCCAGCAGCCTAAGAACAGGGGGGTGGCAAGAGACCCAGTACTTC.